This T cell receptor (beta chain) was sequenced during a study of cytomegalovirus exposure and HLA in healthy donors. About this clone itself: Its antigen is currently unknown.

In germline, CDR1 is SGHRS, CDR2 YFSETQ. Trimming took off 0 bases at V and 3 bases at J, with 11 bases between the two ends. The CDR3 has 15 amino acids. This PCR relied on a set of 60 Vbeta primers and 13 Jbeta primers. Per the study methods: An analysis performed later counted about 80 million unique TCR beta chains (around 10 million of them shared). Here immunoSEQ multiplex PCR was the method, and the copy in TCRdb shows in-frame clones only, minus some. V and J calls and clone size are as listed in that table; D and trimming were resolved from the DNA. The data hold 150,000 to 200,000 clones, with roughly 74% observed a single time. Study outcomes and limitations: Previously analyzed data showed that most TCR beta V segments were productive at a frequency of about 90% or about 30%.

The chain couples TRBV5-1 to TRBJ2-3, with D tentatively TRBD2 (6 bases). The specimen sequenced was PBMCs. The receptor's source is a woman aged 40 to 55 in good health and CMV-seropositive. This chain's CDR3 is CASSLDLLATDTQYF. As DNA, the CDR3 is TGCGCCAGCAGCTTGGATTTACTAGCAACAGATACGCAGTATTTT.